This T cell receptor (beta chain) was retrieved from a study of blood T cell repertoires in COVID-19. V was cut by 3 bases and J by 9 bases, with 9 bases left in between. The CDR3 covers 11 residues. Germline assignment: CDR1 SGHDT and CDR2 YYEEEE. This clone was detected only once. Some clones are missing from TCRdb's copy, which holds only in-frame ones; the method was immunoSEQ multiplex PCR. The profile shows roughly 40,000 clones, approximately 80% of them singletons. This TCR derives from a human donor in a cohort sampled during active COVID-19. The sequenced sample was peripheral blood. The V gene is TRBV5-6, the J gene TRBJ2-5; D gene uncertain. Here the CDR3 DNA reads TGTGCCAGCAGCTCCGTCACGGCCCAGTACTTC. This sequence encodes CASSSVTAQYF.